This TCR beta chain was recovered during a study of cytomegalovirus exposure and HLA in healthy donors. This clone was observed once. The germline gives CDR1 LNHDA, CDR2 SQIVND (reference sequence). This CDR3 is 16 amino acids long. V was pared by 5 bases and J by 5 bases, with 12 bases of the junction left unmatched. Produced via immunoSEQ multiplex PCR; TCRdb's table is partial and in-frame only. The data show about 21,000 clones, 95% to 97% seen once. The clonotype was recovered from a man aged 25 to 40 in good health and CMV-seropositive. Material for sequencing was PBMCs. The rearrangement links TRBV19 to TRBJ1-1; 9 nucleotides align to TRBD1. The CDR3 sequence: CASSSQGAPWKTEAFF. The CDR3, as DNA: TGTGCCAGTAGTTCACAGGGGGCCCCTTGGAAGACTGAAGCTTTCTTT.